Each of the 17 T cell receptor beta chains below was sequenced from the same sample in a study of cytotoxic CD8 clonotypes in ibrutinib-treated CLL. The protocol was immunoSEQ multiplex PCR, while the TCRdb copy is restricted to in-frame clones and leaves out a portion. Among 200,000 to 250,000 clones listed, over 65% were seen once. Sequencing was performed on PBMCs, taken after 12 months of ibrutinib treatment. The receptors were gathered from a human donor with chronic lymphocytic leukemia.

This sequence joins TRBV5-1 and TRBJ1-2, with 8 bases lining up with TRBD1. The CDR3 is made up of 14 amino acids. Germline assignment: CDR1 SGHRS and CDR2 YFSETQ. Losses at the gene ends were 0 bases for V and 4 bases for J; bases not matched to a gene: 2. CDR3 sequence (DNA): TGCGCCAGCAGCTTGGGGACAGGGCCCTATGGCTACACCTTC. It yields the protein CASSLGTGPYGYTF.

V usage is TRBV7-3 and J usage is TRBJ2-1; no firm D call. This CDR3 is built from 13 residues. V was cut by 1 base and J by 5 bases, with 6 bases left in between. The germline V gene has CDR1 SGHTA and CDR2 FQGTGA. CDR3 sequence: CASSLSIDNEQFF. The CDR3 nucleotides are TGTGCCAGCAGCTTAAGCATAGACAATGAGCAGTTCTTC.

This chain joins TRBV28 and TRBJ2-1; 10 nucleotides line up with TRBD1. This CDR3 is 17 amino acids long. Trimming removed 3 bases from V and 4 bases from J; junction bases left unmatched: 9. Germline-derived CDR1 and CDR2 are MDHEN and SYDVKM. The CDR3 sequence: CASSFLTPGQGYNEQFF. For the CDR3, the DNA is TGTGCCAGCAGTTTCTTGACCCCGGGACAGGGGTACAATGAGCAGTTCTTC.

The rearrangement uses TRBV30 and TRBJ2-3, with D uncertain. The CDR3 loop spans 13 amino acids. CDR1 GTSNPN and CDR2 SVGIG come from the germline V gene (reference sequence). The germline V and J ends were trimmed by 2 bases and 3 bases, with 9 bases remaining between them. Written as DNA, the CDR3 is TGTGCCTGGAGTCACGGCCGGACAGATACGCAGTATTTT. This encodes CAWSHGRTDTQYF.

The table lists this clone with a few counts. This chain uses TRBV7-9 with TRBJ1-1; no clear D gene. The CDR3 runs to 13 residues. Germline V CDR1 and CDR2: SEHNR, FQNEAQ (reference sequence). Trimming took off 0 bases at V and 1 base at J, with 3 bases between the two ends. CDR3 protein: CASSLAANTEAFF. In DNA form, the CDR3 reads TGTGCCAGCAGCTTAGCAGCGAACACTGAAGCTTTCTTT.

This clone has only one observation. This rearrangement joins TRBV28 to TRBJ1-1, with D uncertain. This CDR3 has 13 residues. V shed 4 bases and J shed 3 bases, with 9 bases lying between them. Germline V gene sequence: CDR1 MDHEN, CDR2 SYDVKM. The CDR3 DNA reads TGTGCCAGCAGTTCCATCTTGGACACTGAAGCTTTCTTT. This gives the protein CASSSILDTEAFF.

Concerning this clone: A clone one base away is much larger, so this may be a read error. This sequence joins TRBV7-9 and TRBJ1-1; D not certain. V gave up 3 bases and J gave up 1 base, with 6 bases separating them. Germline V CDR1 and CDR2: SEHNR, FQNEAQ (reference sequence). This CDR3 region has 13 residues. This CDR3 reads CASSLTGNTEAFF. The CDR3 DNA sequence: TGTGCCAGCAGCTTGACGGGGAACACTGAAGCTTTCTTT.

V is TRBV5-4 and J is TRBJ2-7; 9 nucleotides align to TRBD1. CDR1 and CDR2 (germline): SGHNT, YYREEE (reference sequence). With 6 bases clipped from V and 7 bases from J, the junction kept 8 bases outside the gene matches. The CDR3 consists of 13 residues. CDR3 in amino acids: CASTADRGREQYF. The CDR3 DNA reads TGTGCCAGCACCGCGGACAGGGGAAGGGAGCAGTACTTC.

This rearrangement joins TRBV15 to TRBJ1-5; weak D call: TRBD1 (6 bases). There are 15 residues in the CDR3. Trimming left V 4 bases short and J 2 bases short, with 12 bases between. The germline V gene encodes CDR1 LNHNV and CDR2 YYDKDF (reference sequence). The DNA of the CDR3 is TGTGCCACCAGCATAGCAGGGGTCGGCAATCAGCCCCAGCATTTT. Translation: CATSIAGVGNQPQHF.

Written as DNA, the CDR3 is TGTGCCAGCCGCTCCTTTACCGGGACAAATCAGCCCCAGCATTTT. Translating it yields CASRSFTGTNQPQHF. The chain is built from TRBV6-5 and TRBJ1-5; tentative D call: TRBD1 (6 bases). Per the germline V gene, CDR1 is MNHEY and CDR2 is SVGAGI. The germline V and J ends were trimmed by 8 bases and 4 bases, with 18 bases remaining between them. CDR3 length equals 15 residues.

This chain links TRBV7-2 with TRBJ2-3, with D possibly being TRBD1 (5 bases). CDR1 is SGHTA and CDR2 is FQGNSA in the germline V gene. V gave up 2 bases and J gave up 3 bases, with 6 bases separating them. CDR3 length: 13 amino acids. The CDR3 region has the DNA TGTGCCAGCAGCTTAACAGGAACAGATACGCAGTATTTT. Its protein is CASSLTGTDTQYF.

This CDR3 reads CASSAAGAGQETQYF. The CDR3 DNA is TGTGCCAGCAGTGCGGCCGGGGCTGGTCAAGAGACCCAGTACTTC. The chain is built from TRBV6-1 and TRBJ2-5, with D possibly called TRBD1 or TRBD2 (5 bases each). The CDR3 contains 15 residues. The germline V gene has CDR1 MNHNS and CDR2 SASEGT. The V gene lost 4 bases and the J gene lost 2 bases, with 14 bases spanning the gap.

To note about this clone: This CDR3 is missing its conserved last phenylalanine or tryptophan, likely due to a read error. The limits of the CDR3 on the DNA are not certain, so only TCRdb's listed CDR3 is given. The gene calls are TRBV7-3 and TRBJ1-2; the D call in the table, TRBD1, was not verified against the DNA. Germline CDR1 is SGHTA and CDR2 is FQGTGA. Including both end residues, the CDR3 is 9 amino acids long. The CDR3 reads CASSCKTGL.

The chain links TRBV6-1 to TRBJ2-3; 8 bases are a match to TRBD2. The germline CDR1 and CDR2 sequences are MNHNS and SASEGT. V was pared by 6 bases and J by 2 bases, with 7 bases of the junction left unmatched. This CDR3 spans 15 amino acids. The CDR3 bases are TGTGCCAGCAGGGCGGGCGGGGGGAACACAGATACGCAGTATTTT. It codes for CASRAGGGNTDTQYF.

The chain carries TRBV7-2 and TRBJ2-3; the D gene could be TRBD1 or TRBD2 (7 bases each). Germline V gene sequence: CDR1 SGHTA, CDR2 FQGNSA. V was cut by 1 base and J by 3 bases, with 11 bases left in between. The CDR3 length is 15 residues. CDR3: CASSLGQGGTDTQYF. The DNA for the CDR3 is TGTGCCAGCAGCTTAGGACAGGGAGGGACAGATACGCAGTATTTT.

CDR3 bases: TGCAGCGTTCGCCTGGGGGGGGCCACTGAAGCTTTCTTT. This encodes CSVRLGGATEAFF. The gene calls are TRBV29-1 and TRBJ1-1; a possible D gene is TRBD1 (6 bases). The V and J ends lost 5 bases and 4 bases respectively, with 14 bases between them. CDR3 size: 13 residues. The germline V gene has CDR1 SQVTM and CDR2 ANQGSEA.

The CDR3 DNA is TGTGCTAGTGGGCCGACTTCGACGACAGATGGCTACACCTTC. Translated: CASGPTSTTDGYTF. The V call is TRBV12-5, the J call TRBJ1-2; tentative D call: TRBD1 (5 bases). Per the germline V gene, CDR1 is LGHNT and CDR2 is FRNRAP. The ends were cut back, 6 bases at V and 6 bases at J, with 17 bases in the middle. This CDR3 contains 14 residues.